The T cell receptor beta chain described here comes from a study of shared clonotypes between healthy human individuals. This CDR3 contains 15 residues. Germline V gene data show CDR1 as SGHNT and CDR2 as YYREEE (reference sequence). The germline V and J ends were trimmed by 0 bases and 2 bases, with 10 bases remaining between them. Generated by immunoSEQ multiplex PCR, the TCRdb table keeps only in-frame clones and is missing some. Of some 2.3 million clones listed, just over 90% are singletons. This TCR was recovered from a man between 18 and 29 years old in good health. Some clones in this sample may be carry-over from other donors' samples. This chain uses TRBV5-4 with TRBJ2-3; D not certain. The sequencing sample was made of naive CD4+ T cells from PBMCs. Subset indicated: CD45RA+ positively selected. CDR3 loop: CASSLGAATTDTQYF. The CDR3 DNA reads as TGTGCCAGCAGCTTGGGGGCCGCCACCACAGATACGCAGTATTTT.